These T cell receptor beta chains were read from a single sample in a study of blood T cell repertoires in COVID-19. Repertoires were generated with immunoSEQ multiplex PCR, while TCRdb's copy carries only in-frame clones and drops some. The data contain about 52,000 clones, around 81% of them singletons. Sequenced material: peripheral blood. The receptors here all came from a woman over 75 with COVID-19, enrolled during active disease. The CDR3 runs from the conserved cysteine through the conserved F or W. Fields, in order: J gene, V gene, D gene, clone size, CDR3 protein, CDR3 DNA. A D gene is named only where the DNA matches it firmly. Expanded clones get a size class; other rows say once, few or many, or leave the size out.

>TRBJ1-1|TRBV10-3|TRBD1|-
CAINMDRVGTEAFF
TGTGCCATCAACATGGACAGGGTAGGCACTGAAGCTTTCTTT
>TRBJ1-5|TRBV28|-|-
CASSWAQGSNQPQHF
TGTGCCAGCAGTTGGGCGCAGGGAAGCAATCAGCCCCAGCATTTT
>TRBJ1-1|TRBV10-3|TRBD1|-
CAISDRGEWAFF
TGTGCCATCAGTGACAGGGGGGAATGGGCTTTCTTT
>TRBJ1-6|TRBV19|-|-
CASSIFGEYGNSPLHF
TGTGCCAGTAGTATATTCGGGGAATATGGTAATTCACCCCTCCACTTT
>TRBJ2-3|TRBV6-6|TRBD1|-
CASSPGTGSSTDTQYF
TGTGCCAGCAGTCCCGGGACAGGGAGTAGCACAGATACGCAGTATTTT
>TRBJ1-3|TRBV5-4|-|once
CASSLAGASSGNTIYF
TGTGCCAGCAGCTTGGCTGGGGCAAGCTCTGGAAACACCATATATTTT
>TRBJ2-1|TRBV24-1|TRBD2|few
CATSDRTSGNNEQFF
TGTGCCACCAGTGACCGGACTAGCGGAAACAATGAGCAGTTCTTC
>TRBJ2-2|TRBV28|-|-
CASRGHPGELFF
TGTGCCAGCAGAGGACACCCCGGGGAGCTGTTTTTT
>TRBJ2-3|TRBV11-3|-|-
CASSFLGLLDTQYF
TGTGCCAGCAGCTTCTTGGGACTTCTTGATACGCAGTATTTT
>TRBJ2-7|TRBV27|TRBD1|-
CASTRQGYYEQYF
TGTGCCAGCACCAGACAGGGTTACTACGAGCAGTACTTC
>TRBJ1-2|TRBV14|TRBD1|once
CASSPWVGQGDYGYTF
TGTGCCAGCAGCCCCTGGGTCGGACAGGGGGATTATGGCTACACCTTC
>TRBJ2-1|TRBV6-5|-|-
CASSPGASSYNEQFF
TGTGCCAGCAGTCCAGGGGCGTCCTCCTACAATGAGCAGTTCTTC
>TRBJ2-1|TRBV9|-|-
CASSVGQGYEQFF
TGTGCCAGCAGCGTAGGGCAGGGGTATGAGCAGTTCTTC
>TRBJ2-1|TRBV4-2|TRBD2|-
CASSQEVLAGVSPQFF
TGTGCCAGCAGCCAAGAGGTACTAGCGGGAGTTTCGCCCCAGTTCTTC
>TRBJ2-1|TRBV11-3|-|-
CASSRGLGQFF
TGTGCCAGCAGCCGGGGACTTGGGCAGTTCTTC